A selection of T cell receptor beta chains follows, all from one sample in a study of human thymus T cells. Here immunoSEQ multiplex PCR was the method, and the copy in TCRdb shows in-frame clones only, minus some. The profile shows about 78,000 clones, roughly 96% of them singletons. Sequenced material: thymus tissue. The receptor set was obtained from a boy under two years old with a congenital heart defect but otherwise immunologically healthy. CDR3s include the opening cysteine and the closing phenylalanine or tryptophan. Each record gives: clone size, J gene, D gene, V gene, CDR3 protein, CDR3 DNA. A D gene is named only where the DNA matches it firmly. Clone size is stated in some rows and not others, as once, few, many or a class when expanded.

abundance: -; j_gene: TRBJ2-5; d_gene: -; v_gene: TRBV6-5; CDR3aa: CASRGGETQYF; CDR3nt: TGTGCCAGCAGGGGTGGGGAGACCCAGTACTTC
abundance: -; j_gene: TRBJ2-5; d_gene: -; v_gene: TRBV7-9; CDR3aa: CASSRDLTQYF; CDR3nt: TGTGCCAGCAGCCGGGACCTCACCCAGTACTTC
abundance: -; j_gene: TRBJ2-7; d_gene: TRBD2; v_gene: TRBV28; CDR3aa: CASSFKAGGYSYEQYF; CDR3nt: TGTGCCAGCAGTTTCAAGGCGGGAGGGTACTCCTACGAGCAGTACTTC
abundance: -; j_gene: TRBJ2-3; d_gene: TRBD1; v_gene: TRBV28; CDR3aa: CASSLGQGLVDTQYF; CDR3nt: TGTGCCAGCAGTTTGGGACAGGGGCTGGTAGATACGCAGTATTTT
abundance: -; j_gene: TRBJ2-3; d_gene: -; v_gene: TRBV11-2; CDR3aa: CASSSEGDTQYF; CDR3nt: TGTGCCAGCAGCTCAGAAGGGGATACGCAGTATTTT
abundance: -; j_gene: TRBJ1-1; d_gene: -; v_gene: TRBV19; CDR3aa: CASSIRGNTEAFF; CDR3nt: TGTGCCAGTAGTATTCGGGGGAACACTGAAGCTTTCTTT
abundance: -; j_gene: TRBJ2-3; d_gene: TRBD2; v_gene: TRBV7-2; CDR3aa: CASSLAKTSGTIDTQYF; CDR3nt: TGTGCCAGCAGCTTAGCGAAGACTAGCGGGACAATAGATACGCAGTATTTT
abundance: -; j_gene: TRBJ2-5; d_gene: TRBD1; v_gene: TRBV27; CDR3aa: CASEDRDHETQYF; CDR3nt: TGTGCCAGCGAGGACAGGGACCATGAGACCCAGTACTTC
abundance: -; j_gene: TRBJ1-6; d_gene: -; v_gene: TRBV6-5; CDR3aa: CASSYARANSPLHF; CDR3nt: TGTGCCAGCAGTTACGCCAGGGCGAATTCACCCCTCCACTTT
abundance: -; j_gene: TRBJ2-5; d_gene: -; v_gene: TRBV5-6; CDR3aa: CASSYKWVWETQYF; CDR3nt: TGTGCCAGCAGCTACAAGTGGGTTTGGGAGACCCAGTACTTC
abundance: -; j_gene: TRBJ1-2; d_gene: TRBD1; v_gene: TRBV5-1; CDR3aa: CASSFIYQGAGYGYTF; CDR3nt: TGCGCCAGCAGCTTCATTTATCAGGGGGCTGGCTATGGCTACACCTTC
abundance: -; j_gene: TRBJ2-1; d_gene: -; v_gene: TRBV2; CDR3aa: CASRSFLGYGDNEQFF; CDR3nt: TGTGCCAGCCGATCATTCCTGGGGTATGGGGACAATGAGCAGTTCTTC
abundance: -; j_gene: TRBJ1-4; d_gene: -; v_gene: TRBV4-1; CDR3aa: CASSQELRGDATNEKLFF; CDR3nt: TGCGCCAGCAGCCAAGAACTTAGAGGGGATGCAACTAATGAAAAACTGTTTTTT
abundance: -; j_gene: TRBJ2-3; d_gene: TRBD1; v_gene: TRBV12-5; CDR3aa: CASGWTGRTDTQYF; CDR3nt: TGTGCTAGTGGTTGGACAGGGCGTACAGATACGCAGTATTTT
abundance: once; j_gene: TRBJ1-3; d_gene: TRBD1; v_gene: TRBV15; CDR3aa: CATSRGTGRRFSGNTIYF; CDR3nt: TGTGCCACCAGCAGAGGGACAGGGAGAAGGTTCTCTGGAAACACCATATATTTT
abundance: -; j_gene: TRBJ2-3; d_gene: -; v_gene: TRBV7-3; CDR3aa: CASSWGAASTDTQYF; CDR3nt: TGTGCCAGCAGCTGGGGGGCAGCCAGCACAGATACGCAGTATTTT
abundance: -; j_gene: TRBJ2-1; d_gene: TRBD2; v_gene: TRBV10-3; CDR3aa: CAILGEAGVRKFF; CDR3nt: TGTGCCATCCTTGGGGAAGCGGGGGTTCGAAAGTTCTTC
abundance: -; j_gene: TRBJ2-7; d_gene: -; v_gene: TRBV29-1; CDR3aa: CSVVPESSFYEQYF; CDR3nt: TGCAGCGTGGTGCCGGAATCCTCTTTTTACGAGCAGTACTTC
abundance: -; j_gene: TRBJ1-6; d_gene: -; v_gene: TRBV9; CDR3aa: CASSVGQGGPLHF; CDR3nt: TGTGCCAGCAGCGTAGGCCAGGGAGGGCCCCTCCACTTT
abundance: once; j_gene: TRBJ2-1; d_gene: TRBD2; v_gene: TRBV28; CDR3aa: CASSGDSGREGQVCEQFF; CDR3nt: TGTGCCAGCAGTGGTGATAGCGGGAGGGAGGGCCAGGTTTGTGAGCAGTTCTTC
abundance: -; j_gene: TRBJ1-2; d_gene: -; v_gene: TRBV6-1; CDR3aa: CASSADRNYGYTF; CDR3nt: TGTGCCAGCAGTGCCGACAGGAACTATGGCTACACCTTC
abundance: -; j_gene: TRBJ2-5; d_gene: -; v_gene: TRBV9; CDR3aa: CASSVGGAPQETQYF; CDR3nt: TGTGCCAGCAGCGTAGGAGGGGCCCCCCAAGAGACCCAGTACTTC
abundance: -; j_gene: TRBJ1-1; d_gene: -; v_gene: TRBV2; CDR3aa: CASSVQGLENTEAFF; CDR3nt: TGTGCCAGCAGTGTCCAGGGGCTGGAGAACACTGAAGCTTTCTTT
abundance: -; j_gene: TRBJ2-2; d_gene: -; v_gene: TRBV14; CDR3aa: CASSLGQGPSVTGELFF; CDR3nt: TGTGCCAGCAGCCTGGGACAAGGTCCCTCTGTGACCGGGGAGCTGTTTTTT
abundance: -; j_gene: TRBJ2-1; d_gene: -; v_gene: TRBV11-3; CDR3aa: CASSLQGRNEQFF; CDR3nt: TGTGCCAGCAGCTTACAGGGGCGCAATGAGCAGTTCTTC
abundance: -; j_gene: TRBJ2-1; d_gene: TRBD2; v_gene: TRBV7-2; CDR3aa: CASSANLAESSYNEQFF; CDR3nt: TGTGCCAGCAGCGCCAATCTAGCGGAGAGCTCCTACAATGAGCAGTTCTTC
abundance: -; j_gene: TRBJ2-3; d_gene: -; v_gene: TRBV5-6; CDR3aa: CASSLVGGGSRDTQYF; CDR3nt: TGTGCCAGCAGCTTGGTGGGGGGTGGGAGTCGTGATACGCAGTATTTT
abundance: -; j_gene: TRBJ2-7; d_gene: -; v_gene: TRBV2; CDR3aa: CASSEALGGHEQYF; CDR3nt: TGTGCCAGCAGTGAAGCGTTAGGGGGACACGAGCAGTACTTC
abundance: -; j_gene: TRBJ1-5; d_gene: TRBD1; v_gene: TRBV4-3; CDR3aa: CASSQDPGRGRDQPQHF; CDR3nt: TGCGCCAGCAGCCAAGATCCAGGCAGGGGGCGAGATCAGCCCCAGCATTTT
abundance: -; j_gene: TRBJ2-3; d_gene: TRBD2; v_gene: TRBV7-9; CDR3aa: CASSLYRGGTDTQYF; CDR3nt: TGTGCCAGCAGCTTATATCGGGGGGGCACAGATACGCAGTATTTT
abundance: -; j_gene: TRBJ1-5; d_gene: -; v_gene: TRBV6-6; CDR3aa: CASSPGLNQPQHF; CDR3nt: TGTGCCAGCAGCCCGGGTCTTAATCAGCCCCAGCATTTT
abundance: -; j_gene: TRBJ2-7; d_gene: TRBD2; v_gene: TRBV7-2; CDR3aa: CASSFRLAFFHEQYF; CDR3nt: TGTGCCAGCAGCTTTAGACTAGCGTTCTTCCACGAGCAGTACTTC
abundance: -; j_gene: TRBJ1-2; d_gene: -; v_gene: TRBV18; CDR3aa: CASSRGNAGIVYGYTF; CDR3nt: TGTGCCAGCTCCCGGGGAAATGCAGGGATAGTGTATGGCTACACCTTC
abundance: -; j_gene: TRBJ1-1; d_gene: -; v_gene: TRBV10-2; CDR3aa: CASSESKRGNMNTEAFF; CDR3nt: TGCGCCAGCAGTGAGTCAAAAAGGGGGAACATGAACACTGAAGCTTTCTTT
abundance: -; j_gene: TRBJ2-2; d_gene: -; v_gene: TRBV2; CDR3aa: CASSELFLLEAGNTGELFF; CDR3nt: TGTGCCAGCAGTGAATTATTTTTGTTGGAGGCCGGGAACACCGGGGAGCTGTTTTTT
abundance: -; j_gene: TRBJ2-1; d_gene: -; v_gene: TRBV7-6; CDR3aa: CASSSWGRAGYNEQFF; CDR3nt: TGTGCCAGCAGTTCATGGGGCAGGGCGGGCTACAATGAGCAGTTCTTC
abundance: -; j_gene: TRBJ2-2; d_gene: TRBD2; v_gene: TRBV4-3; CDR3aa: CASSQGLAGGRAGELFF; CDR3nt: TGCGCCAGCAGCCAAGGGCTAGCGGGGGGCCGTGCTGGGGAGCTGTTTTTT